The entry below describes one T cell receptor beta chain. In germline, CDR1 is MNHEY, CDR2 SVGAGI. The CDR3 has 14 residues. Trimming shortened V by 5 bases and J by 0 bases, and 10 bases separated the two germline ends. The data were taken from a study of blood T cell repertoires in COVID-19. In the study overall: Acute-phase and convalescent COVID-19 samples originated in the United States, Italy and Spain. PBMCs, B-cell-depleted T cells, or T cells were the source of the cDNA or gDNA that made up the material.

Those enrolled, adults aged about 18 to 89 years, came from about two dozen US areas. Recovered status applied to Cohort 3 donors who had two consecutive negative PCRs. It also applied to those with clearance or with symptom resolution. Repertoires were generated with immunoSEQ multiplex PCR, while TCRdb's copy carries only in-frame clones and drops some. The repertoire consists of some 150,000 clones, with about 79% occurring once and the leading ten covering just over 9%. The sequencing sample was made of PBMCs or T cells enriched from blood (not recorded which). The source of this sequence is a man in his forties or fifties who had recovered from COVID-19. The J gene is TRBJ1-1, the V gene TRBV6-5, with a possible D match to TRBD1 (5 bases). Written as DNA, the CDR3 is TGTGCCAGCAGTACGGGACTCCTGAACACTGAAGCTTTCTTT. Translation: CASSTGLLNTEAFF.